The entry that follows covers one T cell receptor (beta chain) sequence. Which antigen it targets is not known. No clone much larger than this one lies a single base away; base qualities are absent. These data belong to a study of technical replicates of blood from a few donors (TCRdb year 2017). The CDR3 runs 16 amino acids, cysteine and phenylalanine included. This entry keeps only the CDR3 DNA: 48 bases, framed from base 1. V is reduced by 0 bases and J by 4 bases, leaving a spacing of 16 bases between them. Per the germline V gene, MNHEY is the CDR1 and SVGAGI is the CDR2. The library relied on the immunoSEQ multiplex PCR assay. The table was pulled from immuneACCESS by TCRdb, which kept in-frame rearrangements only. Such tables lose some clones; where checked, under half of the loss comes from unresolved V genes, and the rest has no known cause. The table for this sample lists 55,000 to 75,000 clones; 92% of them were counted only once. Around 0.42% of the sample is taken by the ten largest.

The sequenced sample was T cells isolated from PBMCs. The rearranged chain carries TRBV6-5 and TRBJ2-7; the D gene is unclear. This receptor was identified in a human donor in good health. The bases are TGTGCCAGCAGTTACTCGGTATTTTCAACGACTTACGAGCAGTACTTC. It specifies CASSYSVFSTTYEQYF.